Listed here are 32 T cell receptor beta chains from one sample, sequenced in a study of cytomegalovirus exposure and HLA in healthy donors. PCR was performed using 60 Vbeta and 13 Jbeta primers. This table comes from immunoSEQ multiplex PCR, and its TCRdb copy is limited to in-frame clones, with some not included. The data contain about 120,000 clones, roughly 82% of them singletons. The sequenced sample was PBMCs. The receptors stem from a man younger than 30 in good health and CMV-seropositive.

The V and J genes are TRBV19 and TRBJ1-5, with D unresolved. Per germline, CDR1 LNHDA and CDR2 SQIVND (reference sequence). V was pared by 3 bases and J by 7 bases, with 13 bases between. CDR3 length: 14 residues. CDR3 loop: CASSMPGVWQPQHF. The CDR3 DNA follows: TGTGCCAGTAGTATGCCCGGGGTCTGGCAGCCCCAGCATTTT.

Of note for this clone: One end of the junction is discordant with germline, which a read error may explain. The chain is built from TRBV7-6 and TRBJ2-6; TRBD1 matches at 8 bases. The CDR3 loop spans 16 amino acids. Germline V gene lookup returns CDR1 SGHVS and CDR2 FNYEAQ. CDR3 residues: CASSYRGSSGANGLTF. CDR3 DNA: TGTGCCAGCAGCTACAGGGGGAGCTCTGGGGCCAACGGCCTGACTTTC.

This chain joins TRBV6-1 and TRBJ2-5; no clear D gene. The CDR3 runs 13 residues. V lost 8 bases to trimming and J lost 5 bases, with 15 bases between them. CDR1 is MNHNS, CDR2 SASEGT, per germline. The CDR3 here is CASPLYYGETQYF. As DNA, the CDR3 is TGTGCCAGCCCACTTTATTACGGGGAGACCCAGTACTTC.

This clone occurred once. The genes are TRBV5-6 and TRBJ2-1; unclear D gene. This CDR3 region has 15 residues. V was pared by 5 bases and J by 8 bases, with 20 bases between. Germline-derived CDR1 and CDR2 are SGHDT and YYEEEE. In DNA form, the CDR3 reads TGTGCCAGCAGTTCTGTCCCGGTGGAGACCCATGAGCAGTTCTTC. Translation gives CASSSVPVETHEQFF.

The chain combines TRBV28 with TRBJ2-6; a possible D gene is TRBD1 (6 bases). The V end lost 10 bases, the J end lost 0 bases, and 22 bases lay between the germline ends. In germline, CDR1 is MDHEN, CDR2 SYDVKM. The CDR3 runs to 18 residues. In DNA form, the CDR3 reads TGTGCCACCTGGACCAGGGGCCAAATGAACTCTGGGGCCAACGTCCTGACTTTC. Translated, it gives CATWTRGQMNSGANVLTF.

This rearrangement joins TRBV6-4 to TRBJ2-3; TRBD2 matches 11 bases. The CDR3 has 16 residues. Trimming removed 6 bases from V and 5 bases from J; junction bases left unmatched: 10. The germline gives CDR1 MRHNA, CDR2 SNTAGT. CDR3 sequence: CASSVNSGGAEDTQYF. DNA of the CDR3: TGTGCCAGCAGCGTAAATAGCGGGGGGGCAGAAGATACGCAGTATTTT.

In this sample, this clone turned up once. This chain joins TRBV19 and TRBJ1-2, with D possibly TRBD1 on 5 matching bases. This CDR3 has 13 amino acids. CDR1 is LNHDA and CDR2 is SQIVND in the germline V gene (reference sequence). V lost 8 bases to trimming and J lost 5 bases, with 15 bases between them. The CDR3 loop is CASGLAGPYGYTF. The CDR3 nucleotides are TGTGCCAGTGGTTTGGCGGGACCGTATGGCTACACCTTC.

V usage is TRBV10-3 and J usage is TRBJ2-4, with a tentative D call TRBD2 (6 bases). There are 16 residues in the CDR3. The ends were cut back, 0 bases at V and 3 bases at J, with 12 bases in the middle. Germline values: CDR1 ENHRY, CDR2 SYGVKD. This CDR3 reads CAISESPRGGKNIQYF. In nucleotides, the CDR3 is TGTGCCATCAGTGAGTCTCCGAGGGGAGGCAAAAACATTCAGTACTTC.

V gene TRBV6-4 combines with J gene TRBJ2-2; perhaps TRBD1 as D (5 bases). CDR3 length: 14 amino acids. The germline V gene has CDR1 MRHNA and CDR2 SNTAGT. Between the trimmed V and J ends, which lost 8 bases and 1 base, there was a span of 11 bases. CDR3 bases: TGTGCCAGCTCGGAGACAGAGAACACCGGGGAGCTGTTTTTT. Translation: CASSETENTGELFF.

The J gene is TRBJ2-3, the V gene TRBV4-1; no clear D gene. The CDR3 loop spans 12 amino acids. CDR1 is MGHRA, CDR2 YSYEKL, per germline. V lost 4 bases and J lost 2, with 4 bases in between. CDR3 sequence reads: CASSLHTDTQYF. The CDR3 coding sequence is TGCGCCAGCAGCCTACACACAGATACGCAGTATTTT.

This clone was seen only once. The chain has TRBV9 and TRBJ1-1; tentative D call: TRBD1 (5 bases). Per germline, CDR1 SGDLS and CDR2 YYNGEE. With 1 base removed from V and 2 bases from J, the gap between germline ends came to 6 bases. This CDR3 has 13 amino acids. CDR3 bases: TGTGCCAGCAGCGTATGGGGCAACACTGAAGCTTTCTTT. Translation gives CASSVWGNTEAFF. Using reference TRBV9 and TRBJ1-1 for the parts outside the CDR3, the full variable domain is DSGVTQTPKHLITATGQRVTLRCSPRSGDLSVYWYQQSLDQGLQFLIQYYNGEERAKGNILERFSAQQFPDLHSELNLSSLELGDSALYFCASSVWGNTEAFFGQGTRLTVV.

This clone turned up a few times. The rearrangement links TRBV29-1 to TRBJ1-2; 7 bases match TRBD1. From germline, CDR1 is SQVTM and CDR2 ANQGSEA. This CDR3 is built from 13 residues. Unmatched junction bases numbered 12, after V lost 6 bases and J lost 8 bases. The CDR3 nucleotides are TGCAGCGTGCCCCCGGACAGGTCGTGGGGCTACACCTTC. The encoded protein is CSVPPDRSWGYTF.

The rearrangement joins TRBV28 to TRBJ2-2; 7 bases are a match to TRBD1. J was trimmed by 7 bases and V by 5 bases; bases with no gene match: 10. This CDR3 contains 15 residues. CDR1 is MDHEN, CDR2 SYDVKM, per germline. The CDR3 here is CASSPYEGASGELFF. In nucleotides, the CDR3 is TGTGCCAGCAGTCCCTACGAGGGGGCAAGCGGGGAGCTGTTTTTT.

The chain combines TRBV28 with TRBJ1-1, with D perhaps matching TRBD1 (6 bases). V shed 6 bases and J shed 0 bases, with 17 bases lying between them. This CDR3 has 16 residues. Germline assignment: CDR1 MDHEN and CDR2 SYDVKM. The CDR3 sequence: CASRIWTANMNTEAFF. The DNA for the CDR3 is TGTGCCAGCAGGATTTGGACAGCTAATATGAACACTGAAGCTTTCTTT. Together with reference TRBV28 and TRBJ1-1, the CDR3 gives the full variable domain: DVKVTQSSRYLVKRTGEKVFLECVQDMDHENMFWYRQDPGLGLRLIYFSYDVKMKEKGDIPEGYSVSREKKERFSLILESASTNQTSMYLCASRIWTANMNTEAFFGQGTRLTVV.

The CDR3 region has the DNA TGTGCCAGCAGCTTAGGAGGCAGGGAATATGGCTACACCTTC. Translation: CASSLGGREYGYTF. The chain carries TRBV13 and TRBJ1-2; the D gene is possibly TRBD1 (5 bases). The CDR3 has 14 residues. Germline lookup yields CDR1 PRHDT and CDR2 FYEKMQ (reference sequence). The V end lost 0 bases, the J end lost 5 bases, and 10 bases lay between the germline ends.

This rearrangement joins TRBV7-9 to TRBJ2-5; D is unresolved. CDR3 length: 14 residues. The V end was cut by 5 bases, the J end by 5 bases, with 15 bases between. Germline CDR1 and CDR2: SEHNR and FQNEAQ (reference sequence). In DNA form, the CDR3 reads TGTGCCAGCAGCCGTCTAGGTCTCTTGGAGACCCAGTACTTC. The encoded protein is CASSRLGLLETQYF. Drawing the rest from reference TRBV7-9 and TRBJ2-5, the complete variable domain is DTGVSQNPRHKITKRGQNVTFRCDPISEHNRLYWYRQTLGQGPEFLTYFQNEAQLEKSRLLSDRFSAERPKGSFSTLEIQRTEQGDSAMYLCASSRLGLLETQYFGPGTRLLVL.

V gene TRBV6-1 combines with J gene TRBJ1-3, with 10 bases matching TRBD1. The CDR3 has 18 residues. With V trimmed by 2 bases and J by 0 bases, 7 bases remained unmatched. Germline CDR1 and CDR2: MNHNS and SASEGT. CDR3 coding DNA: TGTGCCAGCAGTGAAATTTGGGACAGGGGCTTCTCTGGAAACACCATATATTTT. Encoded protein: CASSEIWDRGFSGNTIYF.

This chain links TRBV15 with TRBJ2-1, with TRBD2 identical over 13 bases. With 5 bases clipped from V and 5 bases from J, the junction kept 15 bases outside the gene matches. The CDR3 has 19 amino acids. Germline values: CDR1 LNHNV, CDR2 YYDKDF (reference sequence). DNA for the CDR3: TGTGCCACCAGCCAGACTAGCGGGAGGTCTCGGTGGGGGCACAATGAGCAGTTCTTC. Amino acid sequence: CATSQTSGRSRWGHNEQFF.

The rearrangement joins TRBV27 to TRBJ2-3; perhaps TRBD2 as D (6 bases). Trimming left V 3 bases short and J 5 bases short, with 15 bases between. The CDR3 length is 15 residues. Germline CDR1 MNHEY, CDR2 SMNVEV (reference sequence). The CDR3 DNA follows: TGTGCCAGCAGTTTCGGCGGGGCCCGGCAAGATACGCAGTATTTT. It specifies CASSFGGARQDTQYF.

This clone has only one observation. The chain recombines TRBV4-2 with TRBJ2-3, with TRBD2 identical over 9 bases. The CDR3 is 14 amino acids. The junction had 2 bases not matched to a gene; V was cut back by 1 base and J by 6 bases. Per germline, CDR1 LGHNA and CDR2 YNFKEQ. CDR3 coding DNA: TGTGCCAGCAGCCAAGCCAGCGGGAGGGATACGCAGTATTTT. Protein: CASSQASGRDTQYF.

The chain uses TRBV10-2 and TRBJ2-3; D is possibly TRBD1 (6 bases). Per the germline V gene, CDR1 is WSHSY and CDR2 is SAAADI. V was shortened by 7 bases and J by 1 base, with 24 bases between the two germline ends. CDR3 length: 18 amino acids. This CDR3 reads CASTKELQGSSGTDTQYF. The CDR3 DNA reads as TGCGCCAGCACTAAAGAATTACAGGGATCCTCGGGCACAGATACGCAGTATTTT.

The chain has TRBV6-6 and TRBJ2-2; tentative D call: TRBD2 (5 bases). V lost 6 bases to trimming and J lost 7 bases, with 21 bases between them. CDR1 is MNHNY, CDR2 SVGAGI, per germline (reference sequence). The CDR3 spans 16 residues. CDR3 nucleotides: TGTGCCAGCAGCCGAAACGTATGGACTGGGGACGGGGAGCTGTTTTTT. Residues: CASSRNVWTGDGELFF.

This chain joins TRBV5-4 and TRBJ2-1, with D maybe TRBD1 (6 bases). V gave up 0 bases and J gave up 7 bases, with 11 bases separating them. Germline V gene data show CDR1 as SGHNT and CDR2 as YYREEE (reference sequence). CDR3 length equals 14 residues. CDR3 DNA sequence: TGTGCCAGCAGCTTGGCGGTCCAGGGGAATGAGCAGTTCTTC. This sequence encodes CASSLAVQGNEQFF. Full variable domain (rest looked up from reference TRBV5-4 and TRBJ2-1): ETGVTQSPTHLIKTRGQQVTLRCSSQSGHNTVSWYQQALGQGPQFIFQYYREEENGRGNFPPRFSGLQFPNYSSELNVNALELDDSALYLCASSLAVQGNEQFFGPGTRLTVL.

In DNA, the CDR3 is TGTGCCATCACCGCCGGACTAGCGAGCGCCTACAATGAGCAGTTCTTC. Translated: CAITAGLASAYNEQFF. This rearrangement joins TRBV10-3 to TRBJ2-1; 9 bases match TRBD2. The CDR3 contains 16 residues. CDR1 and CDR2 from the germline V gene are ENHRY and SYGVKD. V trimming: 7 bases; J trimming: 2 bases; junction bases outside the gene matches: 9.

The gene calls are TRBV11-2 and TRBJ1-1; TRBD1 is a possible D gene (6 bases). Trimming took off 5 bases at V and 6 bases at J, with 19 bases between the two ends. The CDR3 length is 15 residues. Germline CDR1 reads SGHAT; CDR2 reads FQNNGV. The CDR3 coding sequence is TGTGCCAGCAGCACAGGCAGGGGTGGGATCCCTGAAGCTTTCTTT. It is translated as CASSTGRGGIPEAFF.

The V gene is TRBV5-1, the J gene TRBJ2-3; D gene uncertain. Trimming took off 1 base at V and 0 bases at J, with 6 bases between the two ends. This CDR3 is built from 14 residues. Germline CDR1 is SGHRS and CDR2 is YFSETQ. The CDR3, as DNA: TGCGCCAGCAGCTTGCCGAGGAGCACAGATACGCAGTATTTT. Translation gives CASSLPRSTDTQYF.

The chain recombines TRBV19 with TRBJ2-5, with TRBD2 matching over 12 bases. The CDR3 is 16 residues long. V was pared by 4 bases and J by 2 bases, with 5 bases of the junction left unmatched. Germline-derived CDR1 and CDR2 are LNHDA and SQIVND (reference sequence). The CDR3 DNA follows: TGTGCCAGTAGTAGAGGACTAGCGGGGTATCAAGAGACCCAGTACTTC. It specifies CASSRGLAGYQETQYF.

This rearrangement joins TRBV6-1 to TRBJ1-5; the match to TRBD1 covers 9 bases. The V and J ends lost 4 bases and 1 base, in that order; junction bases with no gene match: 5. Looked up from germline, CDR1 is MNHNS and CDR2 is SASEGT. CDR3 length equals 16 residues. CDR3 coding DNA: TGTGCCAGCAGTGGGGACAGGGAATCCAGCAATCAGCCCCAGCATTTT. Residues: CASSGDRESSNQPQHF.

The J gene is TRBJ1-5, the V gene TRBV6-5, with 7 nucleotides matching TRBD1. V gave up 5 bases and J gave up 6 bases; unmatched junction bases: 4. The CDR3 has 13 amino acids. Germline CDR1 reads MNHEY; CDR2 reads SVGAGI. For the CDR3, the DNA is TGTGCCAGCAGTCCAGGGGGTAGTCAGCCCCAGCATTTT. Amino acids: CASSPGGSQPQHF.

With respect to this clone: It differs at one base from a far larger clone, so likely a read error. The chain employs TRBV7-9 and TRBJ2-1; TRBD2 aligns across 11 bases. Germline trimming cut 4 bases from V and 5 bases from J; bases unmatched to any gene: 13. The CDR3 extends over 18 amino acids. Germline loops: CDR1 SEHNR, CDR2 FQNEAQ (reference sequence). CDR3 sequence: CASSSRDRLAGGDNEQFF. In nucleotides, the CDR3 is TGTGCCAGCAGCTCGCGCGATCGCCTAGCGGGGGGTGACAATGAGCAGTTCTTC.

This rearrangement joins TRBV6-5 to TRBJ2-7; a possible D gene is TRBD1 (5 bases). This CDR3 region has 13 residues. Between the trimmed V and J ends, which lost 6 bases and 2 bases, there was a span of 11 bases. Germline CDR1 MNHEY, CDR2 SVGAGI. CDR3 bases: TGTGCCAGCAGACGGACACATCCCTACGAGCAGTACTTC. This codes for CASRRTHPYEQYF.

The chain combines TRBV2 with TRBJ2-6, with D unclear. Germline V CDR1 and CDR2: SNHLY, FYNNEI. V was pared by 5 bases and J by 0 bases, with 8 bases between. This CDR3 is 15 amino acids long. CDR3 DNA sequence: TGTGCCAGCAGTCCCCGGGTCTCTGGGGCCAACGTCCTGACTTTC. This codes for CASSPRVSGANVLTF.